Listed here are 28 T cell receptor beta chains from one sample, sequenced in a study of cytotoxic CD8 clonotypes in ibrutinib-treated CLL. Sequencing was performed with immunoSEQ multiplex PCR; in TCRdb, only in-frame clones are kept and a portion is missing. The sample gives 200,000 to 250,000 clones, approximately 75% of which show up once; 10% to 12% is in the top ten. The starting material was PBMCs, obtained after 12 months of ibrutinib treatment. The source of these receptors is a human donor with chronic lymphocytic leukemia.

The chain couples TRBV28 to TRBJ2-7, with D perhaps matching TRBD2 (5 bases). Germline V gene lookup returns CDR1 MDHEN and CDR2 SYDVKM. V lost 3 bases and J 5 bases, leaving 11 bases between the germline ends. This CDR3 has 13 amino acids. CDR3 protein: CASSFVASNEQYF. The CDR3, as DNA: TGTGCCAGCAGTTTCGTGGCTAGCAACGAGCAGTACTTC.

The gene calls are TRBV6-5 and TRBJ2-1; TRBD2 might be the D (6 bases). CDR3 length: 14 amino acids. CDR1 and CDR2 from the germline V gene are MNHEY and SVGAGI. Trimming took 2 bases from V and 6 from J, leaving 11 bases between them. CDR3 protein: CASSYSDSGNEQFF. CDR3 in DNA: TGTGCCAGCAGTTACAGTGATAGCGGCAATGAGCAGTTCTTC.

The V and J genes are TRBV2 and TRBJ2-7; 7 bases align to TRBD1. CDR3 length: 12 amino acids. V lost 8 bases and J lost 5; bases outside the gene matches: 6. Germline V lookup: CDR1 SNHLY, CDR2 FYNNEI. The CDR3 loop is CASLSTGDEQYF. DNA for the CDR3: TGTGCCAGCTTATCCACAGGGGACGAGCAGTACTTC.

In DNA form, the CDR3 reads TGTGCCAGCAGCTTATTTGGGACAGGGGTCTACGAGCAGTACTTC. This translates into CASSLFGTGVYEQYF. V is TRBV7-9 and J is TRBJ2-7; 10 bases match TRBD1. Germline CDR1 is SEHNR and CDR2 is FQNEAQ (reference sequence). The length of the CDR3 is 15 residues. V shed 2 bases, J shed 3 bases, and the junction held 4 bases outside the gene matches.

The rearrangement links TRBV18 to TRBJ1-4; D is possibly TRBD1 (5 bases). Trimming left V 4 bases short and J 0 bases short, with 12 bases between. The length of the CDR3 is 16 residues. Per the germline V gene, CDR1 is KGHSH and CDR2 is LQKENI. The CDR3 here is CASSRYQGSTNEKLFF. CDR3 in DNA: TGTGCCAGCTCACGGTATCAGGGTTCAACTAATGAAAAACTGTTTTTT.

As regards this clone: Its ends do not fully match the called genes, so a read error is possible. The chain has TRBV18 and TRBJ2-7, with 7 bases that match TRBD1. This CDR3 spans 16 amino acids. Germline assignment: CDR1 KGHSH and CDR2 LQKENI. The CDR3 loop reads CASSPLGLGGSHEQYF. The CDR3 DNA reads as TGTGCCAGCTCACCCTTGGGGTTAGGGGGCTCCCACGAGCAGTACTTC.

This clone has a single count. Germline is not matched at one junction end, which may reflect a read error. The chain uses TRBV7-7 and TRBJ2-2; 7 nucleotides align to TRBD1. The CDR3 covers 15 residues. CDR1 is SSHAT and CDR2 is FNYEAQ in the germline V gene (reference sequence). The CDR3 loop reads CASSPTGPDTGELFF. CDR3 DNA sequence: TGTGCTAGCAGTCCGACAGGGCCCGACACCGGGGAGCTGTTTTTT.

CDR3 DNA sequence: TGTGCCAGCAGCTTAGAGTCTAGCGGTTACAATGAGCAGTTCTTC. Translation gives CASSLESSGYNEQFF. The rearrangement links TRBV11-2 to TRBJ2-1; TRBD2 matches 7 bases. This CDR3 has 15 amino acids. Per germline, CDR1 SGHAT and CDR2 FQNNGV. The junction had 3 bases not matched to a gene; V was cut back by 0 bases and J by 4 bases.

As concerns this clone: The CDR3 carries no conserved terminal phenylalanine or tryptophan, so it likely arises from a read error. Because the CDR3's place on the DNA is in doubt, the DNA is left out and the CDR3 is given as listed by TCRdb. The chain is built from TRBV5-4 and TRBJ1-1; whether TRBD1, the table's D call, matches the DNA was not checked. The CDR3 numbers 14 amino acids, ends counted. CDR1 is SGHNT, CDR2 YYREEE, per germline (reference sequence). CDR3 residues: CASSPREGTGACWG.

Of note for this clone: Mismatch with germline at one junction end may stem from a read error. The rearrangement uses TRBV10-3 and TRBJ2-7; D may match TRBD1 or TRBD2 (6 bases each). Germline CDR1 is ENHRY and CDR2 is SYGVKD. The CDR3 loop spans 13 amino acids. This CDR3 is CASSISGALEQYF. In DNA, the CDR3 is TGTGCCAGCAGTATTTCGGGGGCCTTGGAGCAGTACTTC.

The chain is built from TRBV10-1 and TRBJ1-1; D gene uncertain. The V gene's germline CDR1 is WNHNN and CDR2 SYGVQD (reference sequence). The CDR3 extends over 8 amino acids. V was clipped by 3 bases and J by 10 bases, with 0 bases between them. The DNA for the CDR3 is TGCGCCAGCAGTGAAGCTTTCTTT. Encoded protein: CASSEAFF.

V gene TRBV5-8 combines with J gene TRBJ1-3; no firm D call. This CDR3 is built from 16 residues. Germline CDR1 is SGHTS and CDR2 is YDEGEE. V was pared by 4 bases and J by 0 bases, with 14 bases between. The CDR3 loop is CASSPPRGNSGNTIYF. Here the CDR3 DNA reads TGTGCCAGCAGCCCCCCACGGGGTAACTCTGGAAACACCATATATTTT. Filled out from reference TRBV5-8 and TRBJ1-3, the complete variable domain reads EAGVTQSPTHLIKTRGQQATLRCSPISGHTSVYWYQQALGLGLQFLLWYDEGEERNRGNFPPRFSGRQFPNYSSELNVNALELEDSALYLCASSPPRGNSGNTIYFGEGSWLTVV.

This clone was counted a single time. The rearrangement joins TRBV5-4 to TRBJ2-1, with TRBD1 identical over 10 bases. The CDR3 runs to 17 residues. Germline values: CDR1 SGHNT, CDR2 YYREEE (reference sequence). Unmatched junction bases numbered 13, after V lost 2 bases and J lost 8 bases. The CDR3 reads CASSLLRSGQGYDEQFF. CDR3 DNA: TGTGCCAGCAGCTTACTGAGATCGGGACAGGGGTATGATGAGCAGTTCTTC.

This clone was observed a few times. The chain combines TRBV6-5 with TRBJ2-3; TRBD2 matches 11 bases. The CDR3 has 14 residues. V lost 5 bases to trimming and J lost 4 bases; unmatched junction nucleotides: 2. Germline CDR1 reads MNHEY; CDR2 reads SVGAGI. The CDR3 coding sequence is TGTGCCAGCAGTGAACTAGCGGGAGCAGATACGCAGTATTTT. This encodes CASSELAGADTQYF.

The J gene is TRBJ1-1, the V gene TRBV5-1; no clear D. Germline CDR1 is SGHRS and CDR2 is YFSETQ. V lost 2 bases and J lost 0, with 11 bases in between. CDR3 size: 15 residues. CDR3 region: CASSFRESVNTEAFF. In DNA form, the CDR3 reads TGCGCCAGCAGCTTCCGGGAAAGCGTGAACACTGAAGCTTTCTTT.

The CDR3 region has the DNA TGTGCCAGCAGTTACTCCGGGACAGGGACAACTTTCTTT. Translation: CASSYSGTGTTFF. The chain carries TRBV6-5 and TRBJ1-1; 9 nucleotides match TRBD1. Germline V gene data show CDR1 as MNHEY and CDR2 as SVGAGI. Losses at the gene ends were 0 bases for V and 12 bases for J; bases not matched to a gene: 5. This CDR3 spans 13 amino acids.

The J gene is TRBJ2-1, the V gene TRBV28; D gene unclear. V was pared by 5 bases and J by 7 bases, with 12 bases between. The CDR3 has 13 amino acids. Germline V gene data show CDR1 as MDHEN and CDR2 as SYDVKM. The CDR3 here is CASSLGLANEQFF. The CDR3 coding sequence is TGTGCCAGCAGTCTGGGGTTGGCAAATGAGCAGTTCTTC.

The rearrangement uses TRBV19 and TRBJ2-3, with 7 bases identical to TRBD2. Germline lookup yields CDR1 LNHDA and CDR2 SQIVND (reference sequence). This CDR3 comprises 13 residues. Trimming at V came to 1 base and at J to 5 bases, leaving 0 bases not matched to a gene. The CDR3 loop is CASSIAGGDTQYF. DNA of the CDR3: TGTGCCAGTAGTATAGCGGGGGGAGATACGCAGTATTTT.

The CDR3 DNA sequence: TGTGCCAGCAGCATTACCTGGGACCCCACTTACGAGCAGTACTTC. As protein: CASSITWDPTYEQYF. The gene calls are TRBV9 and TRBJ2-7; D may match TRBD1 or TRBD2 (5 bases each). The CDR3 loop spans 15 amino acids. CDR1 and CDR2 from the germline V gene are SGDLS and YYNGEE. V was shortened by 4 bases and J by 4 bases, with 18 bases between the two germline ends.

The chain joins TRBV10-1 to TRBJ2-2; TRBD2 is a possible D gene (5 bases). V was trimmed by 3 bases and J by 0 bases, leaving 20 bases between them. Germline CDR1 is WNHNN and CDR2 is SYGVQD (reference sequence). The CDR3 sequence is 19 residues long. Written as DNA, the CDR3 is TGCGCCAGCAGTGATAGTAGATTGCGGAGGCAGACGAACACCGGGGAGCTGTTTTTT. Its protein product is CASSDSRLRRQTNTGELFF.

CDR3 DNA: TGTGCCAGCAGCTTAGGGGGGTTTCAGCCCCAGCATTTT. Protein: CASSLGGFQPQHF. The gene calls are TRBV7-2 and TRBJ1-5; tentatively, D is TRBD1 (5 bases). Germline lookup yields CDR1 SGHTA and CDR2 FQGNSA. The CDR3 is made up of 13 amino acids. Trimming left V 1 base short and J 6 bases short, with 7 bases between. Looking up the rest from reference TRBV7-2 and TRBJ1-5 gives the full variable domain: GAGVSQSPSNKVTEKGKDVELRCDPISGHTALYWYRQSLGQGLEFLIYFQGNSAPDKSGLPSDRFSAERTGGSVSTLTIQRTQQEDSAVYLCASSLGGFQPQHFGDGTRLSIL.

The chain uses TRBV5-1 and TRBJ1-1; tentatively, D is TRBD1 (5 bases). This CDR3 is built from 16 residues. CDR1 is SGHRS, CDR2 YFSETQ, per germline. V lost 0 bases and J lost 0, with 12 bases in between. CDR3 sequence: CASSLGQFLMNTEAFF. The CDR3, as DNA: TGCGCCAGCAGCTTGGGACAGTTCCTAATGAACACTGAAGCTTTCTTT.

Here the CDR3 DNA reads TGTGCCAGTAGTATAACAGGGGGCGCCGCCGGGGAGCTGTTTTTT. This gives the protein CASSITGGAAGELFF. The chain has TRBV19 and TRBJ2-2; the match to TRBD1 covers 9 bases. CDR3 length: 15 residues. Germline V gene sequence: CDR1 LNHDA, CDR2 SQIVND (reference sequence). Unmatched junction bases numbered 4, after V lost 2 bases and J lost 6 bases. The full variable domain, its missing parts supplied by reference TRBV19 and TRBJ2-2, is DGGITQSPKYLFRKEGQNVTLSCEQNLNHDAMYWYRQDPGQGLRLIYYSQIVNDFQKGDIAEGYSVSREKKESFPLTVTSAQKNPTAFYLCASSITGGAAGELFFGEGSRLTVL.

The chain combines TRBV10-1 with TRBJ2-1; no clear D. V shed 4 bases and J shed 7 bases, with 8 bases lying between them. The CDR3 is made up of 12 amino acids. Germline lookup yields CDR1 WNHNN and CDR2 SYGVQD (reference sequence). Here the CDR3 reads CASSVASNEQFF. CDR3 bases: TGCGCCAGCAGTGTTGCGTCAAATGAGCAGTTCTTC.

The chain employs TRBV6-1 and TRBJ2-7; TRBD1 matches at 7 bases. Germline assignment: CDR1 MNHNS and CDR2 SASEGT. This CDR3 comprises 14 residues. The trim removed 1 base at V and 2 bases at J, leaving 2 bases unmatched. CDR3 in amino acids: CASSEGQGTYEQYF. The CDR3 bases are TGTGCCAGCAGTGAAGGACAGGGAACCTACGAGCAGTACTTC.

This clone was observed a few times. The chain couples TRBV5-1 to TRBJ2-7; 7 bases match TRBD2. The trim removed 3 bases at V and 2 bases at J, leaving 11 bases unmatched. Germline values: CDR1 SGHRS, CDR2 YFSETQ. The CDR3 sequence is 16 residues long. This CDR3 reads CASSSLIGGNPYEQYF. For the CDR3, the DNA is TGCGCCAGCAGCTCGCTTATCGGGGGGAATCCCTACGAGCAGTACTTC.

This clone has more than one count but fewer than ten. The genes are TRBV6-1 and TRBJ1-5, with D possibly TRBD1 on 6 matching bases. Germline V gives CDR1 MNHNS, CDR2 SASEGT. Trimming removed 1 base from V and 4 bases from J, with 11 bases in between. The CDR3 is made up of 15 amino acids. CDR3 in amino acids: CASSEGTVPNQPQHF. CDR3 in DNA: TGTGCCAGCAGTGAAGGGACAGTCCCAAATCAGCCCCAGCATTTT.

The J gene is TRBJ2-2, the V gene TRBV10-3; TRBD2 matches 8 bases. J lost 6 bases, V lost 0 bases, and 6 bases had no gene match. The CDR3 sequence is 16 residues long. The germline gives CDR1 ENHRY, CDR2 SYGVKD. The CDR3 region is CAISESPRGGAGELFF. In DNA form, the CDR3 reads TGTGCCATCAGTGAGTCCCCCCGGGGGGGGGCCGGGGAGCTGTTTTTT.